A selection of T cell receptor beta chains follows, all from one sample in a study of CD8 T cells in ankylosing spondylitis. TCRdb itself ran the 5' RACE reads through MiXCR, one entry per CDR3 protein. This sample yields fewer than 450,000 distinct CDR3 sequences, of which 15% to 20% are seen a single time; 0.95% to 1.1% belongs to the top ten. Sequenced input: blood, either unsorted or a sorted T cell fraction (not recorded which). The receptors were gathered from a male donor with ankylosing spondylitis. Both conserved end residues are part of each CDR3. The order of the fields is D gene, J gene, V gene, clone size, CDR3 DNA, CDR3 protein. D genes are given only for firm matches. Clone size is shown for a subset of rows, as once, few, many or a class of expanded clone.

TRBD1 | TRBJ2-4 | TRBV12-3/TRBV12-4 | NA | TGTGCCAGCAGCAGACAGGGGGCGGCCAAAAACATTCAGTACTTC | CASSRQGAAKNIQYF
NA | TRBJ2-5 | TRBV10-3 | NA | TGTGCCATCAGTGGGGGGGACGAGACCCAGTACTTC | CAISGGDETQYF
NA | TRBJ2-7 | TRBV7-9 | few | TGTGCCAGCAGCCCGATGTACGAGCAGTACTTC | CASSPMYEQYF
NA | TRBJ1-6 | TRBV3-1 | few | TGTGCCAGCAGCCCGCCGGCATATAATTCACCCCTCCACTTT | CASSPPAYNSPLHF
NA | TRBJ1-3 | TRBV11-3 | NA | TGTGCCAGCAGCTTGACAGACTCTGGAAACACCATATATTTT | CASSLTDSGNTIYF
NA | TRBJ1-1 | TRBV10-3 | few | TGTGCCATCAGGACCTTCGCTGGGGACACTGAAGCTTTCTTT | CAIRTFAGDTEAFF
TRBD2 | TRBJ2-7 | TRBV9 | few | TGTGCCAGCAGCGTAGATAGCGGGGGTTACGAGCAGTACTTC | CASSVDSGGYEQYF
NA | TRBJ2-7 | TRBV6-1 | NA | TGTGCCAGTGCCCTATATTCCGGGGTGAGCTCCTACGAGCAGTACTTC | CASALYSGVSSYEQYF
TRBD1 | TRBJ2-1 | TRBV7-2 | few | TGTGCCAGCAGCTTAGTCCAGGGGGTCGGTGAGCAGTTCTTC | CASSLVQGVGEQFF
NA | TRBJ2-2 | TRBV12-3/TRBV12-4 | many | TGTGCCAGCTCCTGGGGGTTTAACACCGGGGAGCTGTTTTTT | CASSWGFNTGELFF
NA | TRBJ2-2 | TRBV12-3/TRBV12-4 | many | TGTGCCAGCACCCCGGACAGGGAGGGCGGGGAGCTGTTTTTT | CASTPDREGGELFF
NA | TRBJ2-1 | TRBV15 | NA | TGTGCCACCGCCCTCCGACGGTCCTACAATGAGCAGTTCTTC | CATALRRSYNEQFF
NA | TRBJ2-2 | TRBV5-6 | NA | TGTGCCAGCAGCTGGAGGCTCGCCTATTCCGGGGAGCTGTTTTTT | CASSWRLAYSGELFF
TRBD1 | TRBJ1-1 | TRBV7-3 | NA | TGTGCCAGCAGCGGGACAGTTAGGACTGAAGCTTTCTTT | CASSGTVRTEAFF
NA | TRBJ2-7 | TRBV6-1 | NA | TGTGCCACCTACCTGACCGAAACCTACGAGCAGTACTTC | CATYLTETYEQYF
TRBD1 | TRBJ1-1 | TRBV19 | NA | TGTGCCAGTAGTTCCCCCGCGGGACAGATGGTTGAAGCTTTCTTT | CASSSPAGQMVEAFF
NA | TRBJ1-1 | TRBV27 | few | TGTGCCAGCAGTCGCCGGGGCGGGAGGGGAAACACTGAAGCTTTCTTT | CASSRRGGRGNTEAFF
NA | TRBJ2-1 | TRBV5-1 | few | TGCGCCAGCAGCCCCGGCCCGGGAACGTCCTACAATGAGCAGTTCTTC | CASSPGPGTSYNEQFF
TRBD2 | TRBJ2-1 | TRBV20-1 | NA | TGCAGTGCTAACCCTTTAAGCGGGAGAAGCTACAATGAGCAGTTCTTC | CSANPLSGRSYNEQFF
NA | TRBJ2-7 | TRBV5-1 | NA | TGCGCCAGCAGCTTGGGTAGCGTCAGGCGGCCCTACGAGCAGTACTTC | CASSLGSVRRPYEQYF
TRBD1 | TRBJ2-1 | TRBV5-1 | NA | TGCGCCAGCAGAGATACCGGGACAGGCCTGAGCTCCTACAATGAGCAGTTCTTC | CASRDTGTGLSSYNEQFF
TRBD2 | TRBJ2-3 | TRBV20-1 | NA | TGCAGTGCTAGCACCAGCGGGAGGGCGGATACGCAGTATTTT | CSASTSGRADTQYF
TRBD1 | TRBJ2-1 | TRBV27 | many | TGTGCCAGCCGTGGGGGACAGTCCTACAATGAGCAGTTCTTC | CASRGGQSYNEQFF
NA | TRBJ2-1 | TRBV6-5 | few | TGTGCCAGCAGATCCAGGACGGATGAGCAGTTCTTC | CASRSRTDEQFF
NA | TRBJ2-1 | TRBV20-1 | NA | TGCAGTTTACGTACCGGGACCACCTCCTACAATGAGCAGTTCTTC | CSLRTGTTSYNEQFF
NA | TRBJ1-2 | TRBV12-3/TRBV12-4 | few | TGTGCCAGCAGGCCCCAGGGAATTAATGGCTACACCTTC | CASRPQGINGYTF
NA | TRBJ1-6 | TRBV27 | NA | TGTGCCACCAGGAGGATACCAAATTCACCCCTCCACTTT | CATRRIPNSPLHF
TRBD1 | TRBJ2-1 | TRBV5-1 | NA | TGCGCCAGCAGCTTGGCGTGGGGACAGAAAGCCTACAATGAGCAGTTCTTC | CASSLAWGQKAYNEQFF
TRBD1 | TRBJ1-2 | TRBV5-6 | few | TGTGCCAGCAGCTCCGGGACAGGGGGCGGTAACTATGGCTACACCTTC | CASSSGTGGGNYGYTF
TRBD1 | TRBJ1-5 | TRBV7-8 | NA | TGTGCCAGCAGCCGTGGACAGGACGGAAATCAGCCCCAGCATTTT | CASSRGQDGNQPQHF
TRBD1 | TRBJ2-3 | TRBV20-1 | NA | TGCAGTGCTAGTACCCGCGGGACAGGTAGCACAGATACGCAGTATTTT | CSASTRGTGSTDTQYF
NA | TRBJ1-1 | TRBV6-1 | few | TGTGCCAGCGAGAGTAACCACATGAACACTGAAGCTTTCTTT | CASESNHMNTEAFF
NA | TRBJ2-3 | TRBV25-1 | NA | TGTGCCAGCAGGGGGGGGGCTCAAACATGGGCAGATACGCAGTATTTT | CASRGGAQTWADTQYF
TRBD2 | TRBJ2-5 | TRBV18 | few | TGTGCCAGCTCACCAGCGATCGGACTAGCGGACCAAGAGACCCAGTACTTC | CASSPAIGLADQETQYF
NA | TRBJ1-5 | TRBV30 | few | TGTGCCTGGAGGTTGGACGGGAATCAGCCCCAGCATTTT | CAWRLDGNQPQHF